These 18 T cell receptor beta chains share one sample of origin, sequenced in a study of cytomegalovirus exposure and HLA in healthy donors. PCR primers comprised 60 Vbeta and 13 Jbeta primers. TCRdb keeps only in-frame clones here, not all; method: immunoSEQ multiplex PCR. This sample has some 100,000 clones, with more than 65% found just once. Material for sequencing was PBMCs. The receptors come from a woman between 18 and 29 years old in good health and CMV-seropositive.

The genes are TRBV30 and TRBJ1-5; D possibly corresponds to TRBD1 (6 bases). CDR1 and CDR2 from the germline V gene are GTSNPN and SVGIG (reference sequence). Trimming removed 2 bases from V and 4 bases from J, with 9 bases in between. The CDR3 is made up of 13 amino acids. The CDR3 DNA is TGTGCCTGGAGTCAGGGGCCGAATCAGCCCCAGCATTTT. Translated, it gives CAWSQGPNQPQHF.

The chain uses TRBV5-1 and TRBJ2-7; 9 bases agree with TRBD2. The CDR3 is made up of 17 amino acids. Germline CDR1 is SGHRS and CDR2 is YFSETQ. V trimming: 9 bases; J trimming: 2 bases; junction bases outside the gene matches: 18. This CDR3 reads CATLVQPSGISPYEQYF. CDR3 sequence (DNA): TGCGCCACCCTGGTACAGCCTAGCGGGATTAGCCCCTACGAGCAGTACTTC.

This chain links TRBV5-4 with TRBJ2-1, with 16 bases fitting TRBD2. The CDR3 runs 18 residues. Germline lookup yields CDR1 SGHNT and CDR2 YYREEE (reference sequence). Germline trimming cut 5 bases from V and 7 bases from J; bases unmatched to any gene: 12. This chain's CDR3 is CASSRPGLAGGPRNEQFF. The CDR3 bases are TGTGCCAGCAGTCGGCCGGGACTAGCGGGAGGGCCAAGGAATGAGCAGTTCTTC. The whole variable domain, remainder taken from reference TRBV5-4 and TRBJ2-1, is ETGVTQSPTHLIKTRGQQVTLRCSSQSGHNTVSWYQQALGQGPQFIFQYYREEENGRGNFPPRFSGLQFPNYSSELNVNALELDDSALYLCASSRPGLAGGPRNEQFFGPGTRLTVL.

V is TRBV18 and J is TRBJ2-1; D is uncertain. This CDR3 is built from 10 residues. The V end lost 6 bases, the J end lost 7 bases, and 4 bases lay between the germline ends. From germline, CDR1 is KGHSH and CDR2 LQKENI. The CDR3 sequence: CASSINEQFF. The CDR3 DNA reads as TGTGCCAGCTCTATTAATGAGCAGTTCTTC.

As DNA, the CDR3 is TGCAGCGTCATGACAGGGCAAGAGACCCAGTACTTC. The encoded protein is CSVMTGQETQYF. The chain employs TRBV29-1 and TRBJ2-5; 7 nucleotides match TRBD1. V lost 6 bases to trimming and J lost 2 bases; unmatched junction nucleotides: 3. Germline CDR1 SQVTM, CDR2 ANQGSEA. The CDR3 consists of 12 residues.

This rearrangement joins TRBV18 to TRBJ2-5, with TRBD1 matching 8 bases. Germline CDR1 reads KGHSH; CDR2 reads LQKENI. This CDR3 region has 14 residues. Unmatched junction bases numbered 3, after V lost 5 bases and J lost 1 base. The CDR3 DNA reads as TGTGCCAGCTCAGTACAGGGGGGCCAAGAGACCCAGTACTTC. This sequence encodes CASSVQGGQETQYF. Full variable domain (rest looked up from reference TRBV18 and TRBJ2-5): NAGVMQNPRHLVRRRGQEARLRCSPMKGHSHVYWYRQLPEEGLKFMVYLQKENIIDESGMPKERFSAEFPKEGPSILRIQQVVRGDSAAYFCASSVQGGQETQYFGPGTRLLVL.

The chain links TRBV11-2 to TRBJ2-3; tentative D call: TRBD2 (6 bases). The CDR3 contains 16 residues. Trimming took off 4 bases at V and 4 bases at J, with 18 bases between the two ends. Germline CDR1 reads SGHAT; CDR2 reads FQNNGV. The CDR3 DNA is TGTGCCAGCAGCTCCAGGGAGACTAGTTACTCAGATACGCAGTATTTT. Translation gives CASSSRETSYSDTQYF.

The CDR3 here is CATSRALAGGDEQYF. CDR3 coding DNA: TGTGCCACCAGCAGAGCGCTCGCGGGAGGGGACGAGCAGTACTTC. The V and J genes are TRBV15 and TRBJ2-7; 9 bases are a match to TRBD2. This CDR3 region has 15 residues. From germline, CDR1 is LNHNV and CDR2 YYDKDF (reference sequence). J lost 5 bases, V lost 1 base, and 6 bases had no gene match.

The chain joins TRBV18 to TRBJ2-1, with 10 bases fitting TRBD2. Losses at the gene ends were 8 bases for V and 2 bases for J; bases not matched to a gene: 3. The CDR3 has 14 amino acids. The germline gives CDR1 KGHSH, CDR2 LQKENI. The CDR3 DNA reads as TGTGCCAGCGGAGCGGGAGGGGCCTACAATGAGCAGTTCTTC. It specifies CASGAGGAYNEQFF.

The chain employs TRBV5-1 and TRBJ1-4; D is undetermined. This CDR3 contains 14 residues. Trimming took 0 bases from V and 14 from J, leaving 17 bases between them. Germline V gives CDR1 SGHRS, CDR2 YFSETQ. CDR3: CASSLEWADPYLFF. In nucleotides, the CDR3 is TGCGCCAGCAGCTTGGAGTGGGCAGACCCCTATCTGTTTTTT. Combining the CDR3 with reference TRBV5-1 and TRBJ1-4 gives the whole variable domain KAGVTQTPRYLIKTRGQQVTLSCSPISGHRSVSWYQQTPGQGLQFLFEYFSETQRNKGNFPGRFSGRQFSNSRSEMNVSTLELGDSALYLCASSLEWADPYLFFGSGTQLSVL.

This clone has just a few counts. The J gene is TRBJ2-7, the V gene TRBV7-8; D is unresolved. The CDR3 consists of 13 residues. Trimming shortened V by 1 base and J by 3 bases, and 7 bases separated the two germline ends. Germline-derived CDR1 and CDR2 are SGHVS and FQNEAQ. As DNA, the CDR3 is TGTGCCAGCAGCTTAGGATCAGGCTACGAGCAGTACTTC. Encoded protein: CASSLGSGYEQYF.

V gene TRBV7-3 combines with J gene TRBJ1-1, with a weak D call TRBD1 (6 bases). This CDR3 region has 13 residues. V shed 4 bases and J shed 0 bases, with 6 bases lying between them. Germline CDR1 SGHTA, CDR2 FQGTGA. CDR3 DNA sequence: TGTGCCAGCAGCTGGACAGTGAACACTGAAGCTTTCTTT. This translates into CASSWTVNTEAFF.

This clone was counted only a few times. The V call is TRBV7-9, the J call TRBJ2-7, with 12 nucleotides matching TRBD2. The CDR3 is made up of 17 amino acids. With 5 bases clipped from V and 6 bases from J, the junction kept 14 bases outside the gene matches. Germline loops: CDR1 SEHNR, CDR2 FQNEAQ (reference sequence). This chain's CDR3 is CASSHHLMGLAGSEQYF. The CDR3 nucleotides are TGTGCCAGCAGCCATCACCTAATGGGACTAGCGGGTTCCGAGCAGTACTTC.

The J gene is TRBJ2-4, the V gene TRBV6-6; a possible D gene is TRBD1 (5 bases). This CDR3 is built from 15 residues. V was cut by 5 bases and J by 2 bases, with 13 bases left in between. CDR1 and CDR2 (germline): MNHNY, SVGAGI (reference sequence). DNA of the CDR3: TGTGCCAGCAGTGCTATTCAGGGAACCAAAAACATTCAGTACTTC. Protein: CASSAIQGTKNIQYF.

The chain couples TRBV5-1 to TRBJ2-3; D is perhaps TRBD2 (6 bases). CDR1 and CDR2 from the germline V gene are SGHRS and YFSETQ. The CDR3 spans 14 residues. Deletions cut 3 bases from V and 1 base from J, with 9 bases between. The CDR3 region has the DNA TGCGCCAGCAGCTACGGGGGAGGCACAGATACGCAGTATTTT. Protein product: CASSYGGGTDTQYF.

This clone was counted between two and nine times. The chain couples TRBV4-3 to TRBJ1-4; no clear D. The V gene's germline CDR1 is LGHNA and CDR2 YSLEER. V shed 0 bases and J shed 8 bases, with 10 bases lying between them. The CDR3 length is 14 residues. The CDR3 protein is CASSQDRTEEKLFF. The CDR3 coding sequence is TGCGCCAGCAGCCAAGATCGTACAGAGGAAAAACTGTTTTTT.

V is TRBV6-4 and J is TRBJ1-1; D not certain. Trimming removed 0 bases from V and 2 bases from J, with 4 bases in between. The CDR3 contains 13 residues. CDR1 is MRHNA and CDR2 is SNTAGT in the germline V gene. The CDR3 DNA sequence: TGTGCCAGCAGTGACTCCCCAAACACTGAAGCTTTCTTT. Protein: CASSDSPNTEAFF.

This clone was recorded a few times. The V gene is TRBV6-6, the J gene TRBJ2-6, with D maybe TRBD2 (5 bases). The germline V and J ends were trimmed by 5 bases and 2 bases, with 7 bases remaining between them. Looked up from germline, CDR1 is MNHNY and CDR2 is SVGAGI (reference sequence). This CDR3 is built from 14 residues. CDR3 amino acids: CASSRSAGANVLTF. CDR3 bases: TGTGCCAGCAGTCGTAGCGCTGGGGCCAACGTCCTGACTTTC.